The 17 T cell receptor beta chains below all came from one sample that was sequenced in a study of T-cell memory formation after mild COVID-19 (dated by TCRdb to about 2021). Libraries were prepared through 5' RACE. TCRdb names Illumina NovaSeq 6000 as the instrument used. The public sequencing data were trimmed at Q25 with fastp and processed into clonotypes with MiXCR by TCRdb, which kept only in-frame beta chains. Each CDR3 protein gets just one entry, which takes the most common genes and DNA from the rows behind it. Counted in this sample were fewer than 700,000 distinct CDR3 sequences; approximately 21% of them appeared once. The top ten hold roughly 8.3% of the sample. The sequenced sample was PBMCs or a T cell subset sorted from them (not recorded which). Receptors were obtained from an adult woman who had mild COVID-19 (a few samples of this study predate the infection). The sample titles of this study are shuffled in the database, so cell type and time point are left out; the donor was told from shared clones.

V is TRBV7-9 and J is TRBJ2-7; 7 nucleotides line up with TRBD1. Germline CDR1 and CDR2: SEHNR and FQNEAQ (reference sequence). The CDR3 extends over 14 amino acids. V lost 4 bases, J lost 4 bases, and 7 bases stayed unmatched. The CDR3 DNA reads as TGTGCCAGCAGCTCAATTGACAGGGTATACGAGCAGTACTTC. It codes for CASSSIDRVYEQYF.

The chain combines TRBV2 with TRBJ1-1; TRBD1 is a possible D gene (6 bases). CDR1 is SNHLY and CDR2 is FYNNEI in the germline V gene. The V and J ends lost 6 bases and 0 bases respectively, with 14 bases between them. There are 15 residues in the CDR3. The CDR3 DNA is TGTGCCAGCAGGCGGAGGGGACATTTGAACACTGAAGCTTTCTTT. The encoded protein is CASRRRGHLNTEAFF. Combining the CDR3 with reference TRBV2 and TRBJ1-1 gives the whole variable domain EPEVTQTPSHQVTQMGQEVILRCVPISNHLYFYWYRQILGQKVEFLVSFYNNEISEKSEIFDDQFSVERPDGSNFTLKIRSTKLEDSAMYFCASRRRGHLNTEAFFGQGTRLTVV.

The sample holds a few counts of this clonotype. The chain links TRBV15 to TRBJ2-7; D gene unclear. The CDR3 has 13 residues. Germline CDR1 reads LNHNV; CDR2 reads YYDKDF (reference sequence). The V end was cut by 0 bases, the J end by 4 bases, with 7 bases between. The CDR3 nucleotides are TGTGCCACCAGCAGAGATCTGGAGTACGAGCAGTACTTC. Translated: CATSRDLEYEQYF.

This clonotype was seen only a few times. The V call is TRBV7-2, the J call TRBJ2-3, with TRBD1 matching over 7 bases. V lost 5 bases and J lost 6; bases outside the gene matches: 26. The CDR3 sequence is 20 residues long. Germline V gene lookup returns CDR1 SGHTA and CDR2 FQGNSA. This CDR3 reads CASSPRNRGSFFVRRDTQYF. CDR3 in DNA: TGTGCCAGCAGCCCCCGGAACAGGGGTAGTTTTTTCGTTAGGCGGGATACGCAGTATTTT.

In this sample, this clonotype turned up a few times. The chain combines TRBV6-5 with TRBJ2-1, with 12 bases that match TRBD2. V was clipped by 5 bases and J by 0 bases; unmatched bases: 2. The germline gives CDR1 MNHEY, CDR2 SVGAGI. This CDR3 region has 16 residues. CDR3 loop: CASSTTSGSSYNEQFF. In nucleotides, the CDR3 is TGTGCCAGCAGTACGACTAGCGGGAGCTCCTACAATGAGCAGTTCTTC.

This clonotype was seen a handful of times. The chain couples TRBV29-1 to TRBJ2-1, with TRBD1 matching 9 bases. The CDR3 has 13 amino acids. J was trimmed by 7 bases and V by 5 bases; bases with no gene match: 6. Germline V lookup: CDR1 SQVTM, CDR2 ANQGSEA. Here the CDR3 DNA reads TGCAGCGTTCTTATGACAGGGGGAAATGAGCAGTTCTTC. Translated: CSVLMTGGNEQFF.

This clonotype has only a few counts. The chain is built from TRBV12-3 or TRBV12-4 and TRBJ2-7; 7 nucleotides match TRBD1. J gave up 0 bases and V 7 bases, and 6 bases lay outside the gene matches. This CDR3 has 14 residues. The DNA of the CDR3 is TGTGCCAGCATTCCGGACAGGTACTCCTACGAGCAGTACTTC. This translates into CASIPDRYSYEQYF.

V and J are TRBV12-3 or TRBV12-4 and TRBJ2-1; no clear D gene. The V end was cut by 3 bases, the J end by 6 bases, with 3 bases between. The CDR3 covers 11 residues. CDR3 protein: CASSFVNEQFF. DNA for the CDR3: TGTGCCAGCAGTTTTGTCAATGAGCAGTTCTTC.

This chain uses TRBV18 with TRBJ2-7; TRBD2 agrees at 16 bases. This CDR3 has 16 amino acids. Trimming at V came to 6 bases and at J to 2 bases, leaving 4 bases not matched to a gene. Germline V gives CDR1 KGHSH, CDR2 LQKENI. The CDR3 spells CASSHGTSGGAYEQYF. The CDR3 DNA reads as TGTGCCAGCTCCCACGGGACTAGCGGGGGGGCCTACGAGCAGTACTTC.

J is TRBJ2-1 and V is TRBV4-2; D is perhaps TRBD1 (6 bases). This CDR3 spans 14 amino acids. The V and J ends lost 1 base and 10 bases respectively, with 14 bases between them. The V gene's germline CDR1 is LGHNA and CDR2 YNFKEQ. Written as DNA, the CDR3 is TGTGCCAGCAGCCAAGTGATGCAGGGGACGGAGCAGTTCTTC. Residues: CASSQVMQGTEQFF.

This clonotype has a handful of counts. V is TRBV5-1 and J is TRBJ1-1, with TRBD1 as a possible D gene (5 bases). The CDR3 has 12 residues. The V gene's germline CDR1 is SGHRS and CDR2 YFSETQ. V lost 0 bases to trimming and J lost 10 bases, with 10 bases between them. CDR3 in DNA: TGCGCCAGCAGCTTGGGTGGGGGGGGAGCTTTCTTT. As protein: CASSLGGGGAFF.

The CDR3 here is CASSYSWGEGTEAFF. The DNA of the CDR3 is TGTGCCAGCAGTTACTCCTGGGGAGAGGGCACTGAAGCTTTCTTT. The V call is TRBV6-2 or TRBV6-3, the J call TRBJ1-1; D not resolved. The germline V gene has CDR1 MNHEY and CDR2 SVGEGT. Trimming stripped 0 bases from V and 4 bases from J, with 12 bases between. The CDR3 is 15 amino acids.

This clonotype was detected only a few times. The chain is built from TRBV7-3 and TRBJ2-3; 7 bases align to TRBD2. The length of the CDR3 is 16 residues. Germline V gene sequence: CDR1 SGHTA, CDR2 FQGTGA. J gave up 2 bases and V 2 bases, and 7 bases lay outside the gene matches. As DNA, the CDR3 is TGTGCCAGCAGCTTACGTAGCGGGTTCTTCACAGATACGCAGTATTTT. This encodes CASSLRSGFFTDTQYF.

This clonotype appeared a few times. The V and J genes are TRBV20-1 and TRBJ2-5; D not certain. CDR1 is DFQATT and CDR2 is SNEGSKA in the germline V gene (reference sequence). Trimming pared 3 bases from V and 1 base from J, leaving 12 bases between. This CDR3 is built from 14 residues. CDR3 sequence reads: CSARARLLQETQYF. The DNA of the CDR3 is TGCAGTGCTAGGGCCAGACTGCTCCAAGAGACCCAGTACTTC.

This clonotype was counted a few times. V usage is TRBV12-3 or TRBV12-4 and J usage is TRBJ1-1; D is unclear. The CDR3 totals 13 residues. V lost 3 bases and J lost 3, with 8 bases in between. The CDR3 DNA follows: TGTGCCAGCAGTTTTTGGGGTGACACTGAAGCTTTCTTT. Its protein is CASSFWGDTEAFF.

The chain links TRBV7-2 to TRBJ2-7; D is perhaps TRBD2 (6 bases). There are 17 residues in the CDR3. Germline values: CDR1 SGHTA, CDR2 FQGNSA. V dropped 5 bases and J dropped 2 bases, with 22 bases sitting between them. The CDR3 DNA follows: TGTGCCAGCAGCATCATGCCGGACGGGGGAATAACCTACGAGCAGTACTTC. This codes for CASSIMPDGGITYEQYF.

The V gene is TRBV19, the J gene TRBJ2-7, with TRBD2 matching over 7 bases. Germline values: CDR1 LNHDA, CDR2 SQIVND (reference sequence). The CDR3 sequence is 14 residues long. V gave up 3 bases and J gave up 4 bases; unmatched junction bases: 6. The CDR3 DNA sequence: TGTGCCAGTAGTATCAAAGCGGGATTGTACGAGCAGTACTTC. Translation: CASSIKAGLYEQYF.